This T cell receptor beta chain was identified during a study of blood T cell repertoires in COVID-19. Whole-study context: Sites in the United States, Italy and Spain provided acute and convalescent COVID-19 samples.

Germline loops: CDR1 KGHDR, CDR2 SFDVKD. This CDR3 is built from 15 residues. Losses at the gene ends were 2 bases for V and 1 base for J; bases not matched to a gene: 0. Per the original data handling: Amplifying reference gene primers gave estimates of nucleated cell counts. Only in-frame clones appear in the TCRdb table, and some are missing; sequencing was by immunoSEQ multiplex PCR. The DNA gave D and trimming, while V, J and clone size come from that table. Of more than 110,000 clones in the sample, approximately 90% were seen once. The clonotype was recovered from a woman aged 40 to 55 with acute or convalescent COVID-19. Specimen: peripheral blood. The gene calls are TRBV24-1 and TRBJ1-4, with 7 nucleotides matching TRBD1. The CDR3 DNA sequence: TGTGCCACCAGTGATTCAGGGGGAACTAATGAAAAACTGTTTTTT. It translates to CATSDSGGTNEKLFF.